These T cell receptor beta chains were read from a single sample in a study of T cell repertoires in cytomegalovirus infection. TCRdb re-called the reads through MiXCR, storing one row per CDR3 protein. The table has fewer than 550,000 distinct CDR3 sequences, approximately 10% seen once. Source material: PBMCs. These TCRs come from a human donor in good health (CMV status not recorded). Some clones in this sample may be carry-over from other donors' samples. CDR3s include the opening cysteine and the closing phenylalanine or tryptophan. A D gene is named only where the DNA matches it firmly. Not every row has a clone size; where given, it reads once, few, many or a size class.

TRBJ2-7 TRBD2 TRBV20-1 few TGCAGTGCTAGTCTAGCGGGGATGGGGTCCGGCGAGCAGTACTTC CSASLAGMGSGEQYF
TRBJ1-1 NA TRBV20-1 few TGCAGTGCTAGCGAAACGACAGGATATAGCACTGAAGCTTTCTTT CSASETTGYSTEAFF
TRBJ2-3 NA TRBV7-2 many TGTGCCAGCAGCTTAAACCCGGGGCCCACAGATACGCAGTATTTT CASSLNPGPTDTQYF
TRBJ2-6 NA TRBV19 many TGTGCCAGTTCGTCCGAGAGCTCTGGGGCCAACGTCCTGACTTTC CASSSESSGANVLTF
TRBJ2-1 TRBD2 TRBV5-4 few TGTGCCAGCAGCTTGGCAACTAGCGGGATTTACAATGAGCAGTTCTTC CASSLATSGIYNEQFF
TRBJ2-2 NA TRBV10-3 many TGTGCCATCAGGGACAGAACGAACACCGGGGAGCTGTTTTTT CAIRDRTNTGELFF
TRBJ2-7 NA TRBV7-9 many TGTGCCAGCAGCTTAGCTCTTCCCGGGACTGACGAGCAGTACTTC CASSLALPGTDEQYF
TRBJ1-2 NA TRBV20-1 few TGCAGTGCTAGAGGGGGGGGCAGTACGGGTGGCTACACCTTC CSARGGGSTGGYTF
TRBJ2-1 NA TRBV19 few TGTGCCAGTAGTATAGGAGACCGAAAAAGCTCCTACAATGAGCAGTTCTTC CASSIGDRKSSYNEQFF
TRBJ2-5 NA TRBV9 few TGTGCCAGCAGCGTAGGATTGAGCCAAGAGACCCAGTACTTC CASSVGLSQETQYF
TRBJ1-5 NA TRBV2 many TGTGCCAGCAGCCCCGAGTTGGGCAATCAGCCCCAGCATTTT CASSPELGNQPQHF
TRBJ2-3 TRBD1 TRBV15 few TGTGCCACCAGCAGAGATTGGCCAGGGGGAACAGATACGCAGTATTTT CATSRDWPGGTDTQYF
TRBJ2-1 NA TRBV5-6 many TGTGCCAGCAGCTTGGCACGGGAACCCTACAATGAGCAGTTCTTC CASSLAREPYNEQFF
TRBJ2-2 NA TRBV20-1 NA TGCAGTGCTAGCCCGTTCACCGGGGAGCTGTTTTTT CSASPFTGELFF
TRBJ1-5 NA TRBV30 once TGTGCCTGGAGACAACAGGGTAATCAGCCCCAGCATTTT CAWRQQGNQPQHF
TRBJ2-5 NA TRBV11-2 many TGTGCCAGCAGCTCCCTCACCAGGGCGGAGACCCAGTACTTC CASSSLTRAETQYF
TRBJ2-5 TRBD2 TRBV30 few TGTGCTGGAGGACTAGAAGAGACCCAGTACTTC CAGGLEETQYF
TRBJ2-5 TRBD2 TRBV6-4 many TGTGCCAGCAGGCCTCTAGCGGGGAGGGACCAAGAGACCCAGTACTTC CASRPLAGRDQETQYF
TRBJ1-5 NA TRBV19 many TGTGCCAGTACCCAACAGGTTCTAGGCAATCAGCCCCAGCATTTT CASTQQVLGNQPQHF
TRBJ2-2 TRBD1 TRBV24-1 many TGTGCCACCAGTGATTCTCAGGGGGTTTTTAACACCGGGGAGCTGTTTTTT CATSDSQGVFNTGELFF
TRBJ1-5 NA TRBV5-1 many TGCGCCAGCAGCTTGGAGGGGGGGAGGCAGCCCCAGCATTTT CASSLEGGRQPQHF
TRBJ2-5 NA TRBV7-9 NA TGTGCCAGCACCATCCCTGGGGGACGCCAAGAGACCCAGTACTTC CASTIPGGRQETQYF